Sequencing of this T cell receptor (beta chain) was carried out in a study of blood T cell repertoires in COVID-19. Germline V gene data show CDR1 as SSHAT and CDR2 as FNYEAQ (reference sequence). The CDR3 extends over 15 amino acids. V was cut by 2 bases and J by 5 bases, with 12 bases left in between. TCRdb's copy holds only in-frame clones and misses some; the assay was immunoSEQ multiplex PCR. The data show 260,000 or so clones, with 85% seen just once and around 2.3% held by the top ten. This TCR derives from a woman aged 45-59 years who had recovered from COVID-19. Material: PBMCs or T cells enriched from blood (not recorded which). The rearrangement links TRBV7-7 to TRBJ2-2, with a weak D call TRBD1 (5 bases). In DNA, the CDR3 is TGTGCCAGCAGCTTAAACCAGGGTCTAACCGGGGAGCTGTTTTTT. The encoded protein is CASSLNQGLTGELFF.